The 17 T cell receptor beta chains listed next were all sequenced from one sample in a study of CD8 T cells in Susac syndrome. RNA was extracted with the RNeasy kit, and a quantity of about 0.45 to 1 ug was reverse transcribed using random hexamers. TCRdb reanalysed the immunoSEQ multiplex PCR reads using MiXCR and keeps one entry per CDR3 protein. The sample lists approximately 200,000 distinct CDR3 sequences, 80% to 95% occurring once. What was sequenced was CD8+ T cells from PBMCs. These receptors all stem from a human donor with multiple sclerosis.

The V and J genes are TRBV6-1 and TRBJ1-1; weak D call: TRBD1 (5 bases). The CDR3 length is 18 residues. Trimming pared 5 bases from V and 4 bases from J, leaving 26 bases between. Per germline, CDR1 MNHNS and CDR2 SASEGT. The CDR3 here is CASSISGTALGVGTEAFF. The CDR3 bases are TGTGCCAGCAGTATCTCCGGGACGGCCTTAGGGGTGGGCACTGAAGCTTTCTTT.

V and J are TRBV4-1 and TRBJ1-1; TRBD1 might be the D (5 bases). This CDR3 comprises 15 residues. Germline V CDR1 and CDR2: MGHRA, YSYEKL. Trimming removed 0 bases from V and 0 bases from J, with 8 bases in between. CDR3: CASSQEGVMNTEAFF. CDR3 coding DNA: TGCGCCAGCAGCCAAGAGGGGGTTATGAACACTGAAGCTTTCTTT.

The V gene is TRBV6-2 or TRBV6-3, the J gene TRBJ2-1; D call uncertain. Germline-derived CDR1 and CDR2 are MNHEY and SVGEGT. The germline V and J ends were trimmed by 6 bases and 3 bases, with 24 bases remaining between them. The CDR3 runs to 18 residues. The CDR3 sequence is CASSPPWGWESIYNEQFF. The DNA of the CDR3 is TGTGCCAGCAGCCCGCCTTGGGGTTGGGAATCGATCTACAATGAGCAGTTCTTC.

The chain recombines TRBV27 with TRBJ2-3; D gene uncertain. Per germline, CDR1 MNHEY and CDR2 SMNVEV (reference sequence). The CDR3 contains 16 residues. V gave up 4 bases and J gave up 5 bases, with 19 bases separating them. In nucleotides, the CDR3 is TGTGCCAGCAGTTGGGTCAGCCCGGCAGCACAAGATACGCAGTATTTT. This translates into CASSWVSPAAQDTQYF.

The CDR3: CASREGAGYNEQFF. The CDR3 DNA is TGTGCCAGTAGGGAGGGAGCGGGATACAATGAGCAGTTCTTC. V is TRBV19 and J is TRBJ2-1; 7 nucleotides align to TRBD2. Germline CDR1 reads LNHDA; CDR2 reads SQIVND (reference sequence). V was pared by 6 bases and J by 4 bases, with 6 bases of the junction left unmatched. This CDR3 contains 14 residues.

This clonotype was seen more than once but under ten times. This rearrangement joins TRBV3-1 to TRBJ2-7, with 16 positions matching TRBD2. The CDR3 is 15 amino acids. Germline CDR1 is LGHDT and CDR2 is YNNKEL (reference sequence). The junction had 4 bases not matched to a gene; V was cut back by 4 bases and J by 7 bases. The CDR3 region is CASSLGTSGRDEQYF. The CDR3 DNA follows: TGTGCCAGCAGCCTGGGGACTAGCGGGAGGGATGAGCAGTACTTC.

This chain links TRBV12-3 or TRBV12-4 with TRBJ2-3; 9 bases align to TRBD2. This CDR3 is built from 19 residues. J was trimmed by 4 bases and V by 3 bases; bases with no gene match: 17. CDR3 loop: CASSLEPWYGTSMADTQYF. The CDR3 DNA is TGTGCCAGCAGTTTGGAGCCATGGTATGGGACTAGCATGGCAGATACGCAGTATTTT.

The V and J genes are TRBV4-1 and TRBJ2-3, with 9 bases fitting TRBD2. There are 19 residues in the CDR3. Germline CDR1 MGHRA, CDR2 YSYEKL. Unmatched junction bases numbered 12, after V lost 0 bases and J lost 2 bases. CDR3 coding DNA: TGCGCCAGCAGCCAAGATGGGGCGGGAGGGCCCCCGCCCACAGATACGCAGTATTTT. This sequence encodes CASSQDGAGGPPPTDTQYF.

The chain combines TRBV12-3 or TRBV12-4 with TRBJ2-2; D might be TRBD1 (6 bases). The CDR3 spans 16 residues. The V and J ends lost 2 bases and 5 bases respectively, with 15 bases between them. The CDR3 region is CASSLWLQGGTGELFF. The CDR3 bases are TGTGCCAGCAGTTTATGGTTACAGGGCGGTACCGGGGAGCTGTTTTTT.

The DNA of the CDR3 is TGTGCCAGCAGCCAAGACTATGAAAGCTCCTACGAGCAGTACTTC. Amino acid sequence: CASSQDYESSYEQYF. The J gene is TRBJ2-7, the V gene TRBV3-1; D gene uncertain. The germline gives CDR1 LGHDT, CDR2 YNNKEL (reference sequence). The CDR3 has 15 amino acids. V gave up 0 bases and J gave up 0 bases, with 9 bases separating them.

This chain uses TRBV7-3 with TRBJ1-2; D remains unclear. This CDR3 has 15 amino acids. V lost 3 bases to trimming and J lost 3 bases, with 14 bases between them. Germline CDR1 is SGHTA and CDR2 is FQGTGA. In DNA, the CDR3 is TGTGCCAGCAGCTTCGGACCGACGGACCACTATGGCTACACCTTC. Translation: CASSFGPTDHYGYTF.

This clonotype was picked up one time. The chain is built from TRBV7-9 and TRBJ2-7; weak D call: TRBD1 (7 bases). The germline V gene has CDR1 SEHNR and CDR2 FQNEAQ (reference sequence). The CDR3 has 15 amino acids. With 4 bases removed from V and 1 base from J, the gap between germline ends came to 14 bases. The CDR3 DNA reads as TGTGCCAGCAGCTACCAGACAGGGAGGTCCTACGAGCAGTACTTC. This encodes CASSYQTGRSYEQYF.

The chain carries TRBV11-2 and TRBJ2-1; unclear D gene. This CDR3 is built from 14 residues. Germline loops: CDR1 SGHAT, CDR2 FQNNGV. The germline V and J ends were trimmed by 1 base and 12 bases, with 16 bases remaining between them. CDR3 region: CASSLGANGMWQFF. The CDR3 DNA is TGTGCCAGCAGCTTAGGGGCCAATGGAATGTGGCAGTTCTTC.

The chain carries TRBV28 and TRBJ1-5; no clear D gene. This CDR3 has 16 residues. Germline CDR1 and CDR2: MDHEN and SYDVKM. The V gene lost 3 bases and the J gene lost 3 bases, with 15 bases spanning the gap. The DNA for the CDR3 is TGTGCCAGCAGTTTGAGCACAAGTCAAGACAATCAGCCCCAGCATTTT. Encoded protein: CASSLSTSQDNQPQHF.

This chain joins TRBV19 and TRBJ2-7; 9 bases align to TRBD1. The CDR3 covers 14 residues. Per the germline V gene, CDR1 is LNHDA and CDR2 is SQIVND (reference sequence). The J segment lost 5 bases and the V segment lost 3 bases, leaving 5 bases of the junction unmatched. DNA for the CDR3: TGTGCCAGTAGTATGACAGGGGGGAGTGACGAGCAGTACTTC. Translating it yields CASSMTGGSDEQYF.

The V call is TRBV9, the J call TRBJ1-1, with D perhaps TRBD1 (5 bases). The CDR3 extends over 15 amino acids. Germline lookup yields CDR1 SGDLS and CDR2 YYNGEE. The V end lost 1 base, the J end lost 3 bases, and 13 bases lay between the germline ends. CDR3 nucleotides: TGTGCCAGCAGCGTACGGGTGGAAGGGGACACTGAAGCTTTCTTT. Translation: CASSVRVEGDTEAFF.

The CDR3 nucleotides read TGCAGTGCTAGAGACAGGGGCGAGCAGTACTTC. The encoded protein is CSARDRGEQYF. The V and J genes are TRBV20-1 and TRBJ2-7, with a possible D match to TRBD1 (6 bases). V was trimmed by 0 bases and J by 6 bases, leaving 6 bases between them. This CDR3 has 11 amino acids. From germline, CDR1 is DFQATT and CDR2 SNEGSKA (reference sequence).